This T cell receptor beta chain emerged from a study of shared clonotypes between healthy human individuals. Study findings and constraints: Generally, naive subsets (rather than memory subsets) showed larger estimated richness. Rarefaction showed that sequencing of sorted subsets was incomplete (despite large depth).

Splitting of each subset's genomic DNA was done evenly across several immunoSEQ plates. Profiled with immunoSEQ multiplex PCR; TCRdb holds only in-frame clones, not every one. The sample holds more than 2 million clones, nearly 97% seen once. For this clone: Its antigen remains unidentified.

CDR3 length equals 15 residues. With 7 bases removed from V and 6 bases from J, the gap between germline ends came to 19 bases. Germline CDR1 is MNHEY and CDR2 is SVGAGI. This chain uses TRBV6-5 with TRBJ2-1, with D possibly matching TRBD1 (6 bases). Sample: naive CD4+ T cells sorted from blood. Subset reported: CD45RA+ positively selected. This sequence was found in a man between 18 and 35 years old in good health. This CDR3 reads CASKSGIGGRNEQFF. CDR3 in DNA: TGTGCCAGCAAGTCGGGGATAGGGGGACGCAATGAGCAGTTCTTC.